This T cell receptor beta chain was captured by sequencing in a study of blood T cell repertoires in COVID-19. This clone showed up just a few times. Source study methods: Cell counts per sample came from amplifying reference gene primers. TCRdb's copy holds only in-frame clones and misses some; the assay was immunoSEQ multiplex PCR. D and trimming come from the DNA, and the V and J calls and clone size come from that table. Among about 240,000 clones, more than 80% were seen once, and the ten largest hold roughly 7.4%. The CDR3 extends over 14 amino acids. The V gene lost 4 bases and the J gene lost 3 bases, with 11 bases spanning the gap. Germline CDR1 is SGHRS and CDR2 is YFSETQ. Followed longitudinally, the Seattle patients had been enrolled during active infection.

The rearrangement links TRBV5-1 to TRBJ1-5, with D possibly being TRBD1 (5 bases). Sample: peripheral blood. This receptor was identified in a woman older than 75 with COVID-19, enrolled during active disease. The CDR3 loop is CASSPAGFNQPQHF. The CDR3 nucleotides read TGCGCCAGCAGCCCGGCAGGGTTCAATCAGCCCCAGCATTTT.